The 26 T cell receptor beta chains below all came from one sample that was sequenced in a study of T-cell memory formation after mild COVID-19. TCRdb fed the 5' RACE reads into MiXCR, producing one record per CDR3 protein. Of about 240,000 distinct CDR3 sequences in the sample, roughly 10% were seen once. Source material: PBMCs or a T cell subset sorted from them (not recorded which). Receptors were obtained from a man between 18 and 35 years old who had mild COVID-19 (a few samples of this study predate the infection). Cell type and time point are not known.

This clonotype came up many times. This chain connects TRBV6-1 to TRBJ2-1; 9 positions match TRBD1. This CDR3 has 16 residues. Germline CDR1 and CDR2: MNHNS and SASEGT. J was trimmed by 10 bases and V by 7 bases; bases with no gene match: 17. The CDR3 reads CASTRRPGQGSREQFF. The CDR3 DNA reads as TGTGCCAGCACCCGACGGCCGGGACAGGGCTCTCGGGAGCAGTTCTTC.

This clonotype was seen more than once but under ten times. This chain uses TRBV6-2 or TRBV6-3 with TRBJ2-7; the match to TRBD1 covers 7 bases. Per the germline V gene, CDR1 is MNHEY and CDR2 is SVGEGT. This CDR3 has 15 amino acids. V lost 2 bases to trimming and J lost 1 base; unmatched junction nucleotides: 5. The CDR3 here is CASSYLRTGSYEQYV. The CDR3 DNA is TGTGCCAGCAGTTACCTCCGGACAGGATCCTACGAGCAGTACGTC.

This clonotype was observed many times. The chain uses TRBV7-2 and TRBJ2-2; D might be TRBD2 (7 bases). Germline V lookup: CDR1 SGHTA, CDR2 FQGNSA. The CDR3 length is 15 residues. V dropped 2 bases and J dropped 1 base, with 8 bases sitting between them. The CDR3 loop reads CASSLRGGNTGELFF. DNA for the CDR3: TGTGCCAGCAGCTTAAGGGGGGGGAACACCGGGGAGCTGTTTTTT.

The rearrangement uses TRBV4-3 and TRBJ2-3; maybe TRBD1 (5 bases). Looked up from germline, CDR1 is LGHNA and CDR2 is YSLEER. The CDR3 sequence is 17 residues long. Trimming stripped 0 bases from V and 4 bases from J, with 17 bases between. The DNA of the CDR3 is TGCGCCAGCAGCCAAGAATTACAGGCCGGATTCGCAGATACGCAGTATTTT. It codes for CASSQELQAGFADTQYF.

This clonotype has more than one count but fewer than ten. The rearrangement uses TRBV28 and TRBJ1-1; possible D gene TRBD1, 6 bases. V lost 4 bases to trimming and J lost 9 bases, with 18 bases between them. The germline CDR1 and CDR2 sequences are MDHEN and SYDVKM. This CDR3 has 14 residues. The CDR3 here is CASSSHLSTGQAFF. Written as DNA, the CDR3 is TGTGCCAGCAGTTCACACCTATCGACAGGTCAAGCTTTCTTT.

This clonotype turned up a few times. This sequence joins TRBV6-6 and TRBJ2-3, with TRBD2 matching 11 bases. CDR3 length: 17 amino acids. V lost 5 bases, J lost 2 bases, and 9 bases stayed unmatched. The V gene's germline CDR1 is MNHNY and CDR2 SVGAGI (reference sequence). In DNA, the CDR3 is TGTGCCAGCAGTCAATCCCGACTAGCGGGATACACAGATACGCAGTATTTT. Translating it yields CASSQSRLAGYTDTQYF.

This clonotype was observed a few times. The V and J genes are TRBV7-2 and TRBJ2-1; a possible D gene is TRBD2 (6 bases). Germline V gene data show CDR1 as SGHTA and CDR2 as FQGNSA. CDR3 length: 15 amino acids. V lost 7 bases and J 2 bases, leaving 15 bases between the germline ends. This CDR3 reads CASTQEGTPYNEQFF. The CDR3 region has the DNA TGTGCCAGCACTCAGGAGGGTACCCCCTACAATGAGCAGTTCTTC.

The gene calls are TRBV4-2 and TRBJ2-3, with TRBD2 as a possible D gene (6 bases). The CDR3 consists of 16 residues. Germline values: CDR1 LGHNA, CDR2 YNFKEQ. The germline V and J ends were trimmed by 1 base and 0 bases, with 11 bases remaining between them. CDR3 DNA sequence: TGTGCCAGCAGCCAAGTCCGGGACTCGAGCACAGATACGCAGTATTTT. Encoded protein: CASSQVRDSSTDTQYF.

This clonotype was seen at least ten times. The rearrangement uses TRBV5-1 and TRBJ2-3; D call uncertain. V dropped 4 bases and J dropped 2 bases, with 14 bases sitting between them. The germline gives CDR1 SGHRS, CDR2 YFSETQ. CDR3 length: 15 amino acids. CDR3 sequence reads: CASSPSGVPTDTQYF. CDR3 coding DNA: TGCGCCAGCAGCCCCTCGGGCGTGCCCACAGATACGCAGTATTTT.

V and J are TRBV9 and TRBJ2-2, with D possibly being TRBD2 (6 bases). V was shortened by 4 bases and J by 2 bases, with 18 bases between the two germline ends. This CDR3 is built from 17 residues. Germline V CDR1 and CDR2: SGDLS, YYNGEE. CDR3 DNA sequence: TGTGCCAGCAGCCCTAGCTCCCTAGCGAAAAACACCGGGGAGCTGTTTTTT. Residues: CASSPSSLAKNTGELFF.

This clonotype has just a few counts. Written as DNA, the CDR3 is TGTGCCAGCAGCTCGCGGGCCAATCAGCCCCAGCATTTT. This gives the protein CASSSRANQPQHF. V usage is TRBV7-2 and J usage is TRBJ1-5; D unclear. V was pared by 4 bases and J by 3 bases, with 7 bases between. CDR3 size: 13 residues. The germline gives CDR1 SGHTA, CDR2 FQGNSA.

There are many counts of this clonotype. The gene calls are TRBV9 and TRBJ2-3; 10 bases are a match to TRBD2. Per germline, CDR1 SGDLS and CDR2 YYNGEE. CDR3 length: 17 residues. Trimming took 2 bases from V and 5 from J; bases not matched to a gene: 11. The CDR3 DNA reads TGTGCCAGCAGCGTTCAGGGAGCGGGGGGGCCGGAAGATACGCAGTATTTT. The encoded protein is CASSVQGAGGPEDTQYF.

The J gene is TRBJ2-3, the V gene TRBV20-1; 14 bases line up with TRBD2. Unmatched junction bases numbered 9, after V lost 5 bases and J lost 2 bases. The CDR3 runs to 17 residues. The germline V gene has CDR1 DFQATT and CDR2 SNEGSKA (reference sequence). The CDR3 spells CSAWGLAGAALTDTQYF. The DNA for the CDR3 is TGCAGTGCTTGGGGACTAGCGGGGGCCGCACTCACAGATACGCAGTATTTT.

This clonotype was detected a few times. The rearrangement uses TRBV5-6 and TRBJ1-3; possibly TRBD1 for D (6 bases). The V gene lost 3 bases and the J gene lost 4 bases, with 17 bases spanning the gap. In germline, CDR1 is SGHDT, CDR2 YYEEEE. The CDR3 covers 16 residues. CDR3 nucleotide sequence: TGTGCCAGCAGCTACGGACAGTCCCGAGCGGGAAACACCATATATTTT. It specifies CASSYGQSRAGNTIYF.

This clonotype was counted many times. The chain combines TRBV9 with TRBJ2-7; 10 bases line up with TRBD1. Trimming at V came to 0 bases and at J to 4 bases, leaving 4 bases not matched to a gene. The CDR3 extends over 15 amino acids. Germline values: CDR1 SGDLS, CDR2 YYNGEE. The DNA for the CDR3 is TGTGCCAGCAGCGTAGGCGACAGGGGGCTATACGAGCAGTACGTC. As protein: CASSVGDRGLYEQYV.

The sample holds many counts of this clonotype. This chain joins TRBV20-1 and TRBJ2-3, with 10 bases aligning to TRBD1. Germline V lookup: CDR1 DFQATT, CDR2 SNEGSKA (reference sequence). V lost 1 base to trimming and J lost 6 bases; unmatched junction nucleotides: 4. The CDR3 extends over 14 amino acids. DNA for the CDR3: TGCAGTGCTAGAGGACAGGGGGCGTGGGATACGCAGTATTTT. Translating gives CSARGQGAWDTQYF.

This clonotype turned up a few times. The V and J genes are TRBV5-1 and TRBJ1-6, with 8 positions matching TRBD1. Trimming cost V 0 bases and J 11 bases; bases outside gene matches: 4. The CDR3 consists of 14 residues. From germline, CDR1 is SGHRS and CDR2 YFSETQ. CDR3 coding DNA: TGCGCCAGCAGCTTGGGGACAGGGCAACCACCCCTCCACTTT. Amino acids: CASSLGTGQPPLHF.

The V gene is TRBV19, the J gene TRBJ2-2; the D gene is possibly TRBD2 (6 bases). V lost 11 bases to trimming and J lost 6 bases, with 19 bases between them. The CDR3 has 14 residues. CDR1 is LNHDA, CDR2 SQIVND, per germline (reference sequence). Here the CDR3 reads CASSPGVPAGELFF. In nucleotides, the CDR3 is TGTGCCTCTTCACCGGGGGTACCCGCCGGGGAGCTGTTTTTT.

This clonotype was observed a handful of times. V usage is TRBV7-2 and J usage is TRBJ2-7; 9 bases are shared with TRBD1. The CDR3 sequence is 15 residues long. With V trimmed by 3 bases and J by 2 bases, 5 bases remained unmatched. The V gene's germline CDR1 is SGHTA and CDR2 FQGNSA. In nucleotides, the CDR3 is TGTGCCAGCAGCTTGGGACAGGGAATAACCTACGAGCAGTACTTC. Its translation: CASSLGQGITYEQYF.

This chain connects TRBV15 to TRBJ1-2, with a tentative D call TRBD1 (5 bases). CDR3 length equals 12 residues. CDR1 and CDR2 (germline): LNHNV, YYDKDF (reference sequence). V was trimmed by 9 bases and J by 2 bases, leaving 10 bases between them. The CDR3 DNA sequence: TGTGCCACGGGGCGGGCCAACTATGGCTACACCTTC. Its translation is CATGRANYGYTF.

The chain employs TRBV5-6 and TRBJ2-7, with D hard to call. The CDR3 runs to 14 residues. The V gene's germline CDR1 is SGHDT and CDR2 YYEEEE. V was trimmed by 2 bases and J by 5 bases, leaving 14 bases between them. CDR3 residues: CASSLSRLPNEQYV. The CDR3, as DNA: TGTGCCAGCAGCTTATCTCGGTTGCCGAACGAGCAGTACGTC.

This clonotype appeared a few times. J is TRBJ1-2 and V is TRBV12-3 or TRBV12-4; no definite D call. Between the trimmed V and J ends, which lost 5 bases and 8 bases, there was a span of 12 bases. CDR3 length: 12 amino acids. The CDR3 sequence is CASSTGVGGYTF. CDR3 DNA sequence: TGTGCCAGCAGTACGGGCGTGGGGGGCTACACCTTC.

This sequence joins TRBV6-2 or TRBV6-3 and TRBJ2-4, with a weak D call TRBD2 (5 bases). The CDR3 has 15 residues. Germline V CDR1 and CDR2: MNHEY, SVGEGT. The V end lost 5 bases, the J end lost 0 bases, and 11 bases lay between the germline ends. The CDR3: CASSPRTSAKNIQYF. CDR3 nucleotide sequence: TGTGCCAGCAGTCCCAGGACTTCAGCCAAAAACATTCAGTACTTC.

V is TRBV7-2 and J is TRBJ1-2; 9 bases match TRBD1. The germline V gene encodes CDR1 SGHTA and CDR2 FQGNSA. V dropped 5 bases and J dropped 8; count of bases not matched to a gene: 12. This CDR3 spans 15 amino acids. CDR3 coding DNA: TGTGCCAGCAGCACCCAGACCGGGACAGGGCTCGGCTACACCTTC. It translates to CASSTQTGTGLGYTF.

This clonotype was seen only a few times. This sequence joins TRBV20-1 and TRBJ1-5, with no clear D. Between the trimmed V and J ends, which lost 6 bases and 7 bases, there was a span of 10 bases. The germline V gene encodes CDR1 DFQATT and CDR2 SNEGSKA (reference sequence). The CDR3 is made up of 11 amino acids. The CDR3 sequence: CSAQELQPQHF. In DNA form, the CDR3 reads TGCAGTGCCCAAGAGCTCCAGCCCCAGCATTTT.

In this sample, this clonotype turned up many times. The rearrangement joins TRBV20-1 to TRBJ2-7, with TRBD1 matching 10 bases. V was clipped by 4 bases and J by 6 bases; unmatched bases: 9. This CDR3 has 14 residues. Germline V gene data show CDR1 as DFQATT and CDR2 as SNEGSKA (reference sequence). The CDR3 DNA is TGCAGTGCTACTTGGGACAGGGGAGCCTCCGAGCAGTACTTC. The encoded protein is CSATWDRGASEQYF.